One and the same sample provided the 12 T cell receptor beta chains below, sequenced in a study of blood T cells in healthy people across ages. Sample-barcoded 5' priming and a J-beta primer mix drove a second PCR of roughly 7 to 11 cycles. TCRdb reprocessed the 5' RACE reads via MiXCR and lists one record per CDR3 protein. Counted here are approximately 830,000 distinct CDR3 sequences, under 80% occurring once; the ten biggest clones make up 28%. Sequencing was done on a sample of blood. All receptors derive from a man younger than 45 in good health.

This clonotype was recorded once. The rearrangement joins TRBV29-1 to TRBJ2-7; 9 bases map to TRBD1. This CDR3 is 13 amino acids long. With V trimmed by 6 bases and J by 6 bases, 9 bases remained unmatched. Germline V gene sequence: CDR1 SQVTM, CDR2 ANQGSEA. The CDR3 is CSVLTGGVGEQYF. As DNA, the CDR3 is TGCAGCGTCTTAACAGGGGGCGTCGGCGAGCAGTACTTC.

The rearrangement joins TRBV6-5 to TRBJ2-1; 8 nucleotides match TRBD1. Germline V gene sequence: CDR1 MNHEY, CDR2 SVGAGI. This CDR3 contains 13 residues. The J segment lost 14 bases and the V segment lost 6 bases, leaving 12 bases of the junction unmatched. CDR3 sequence reads: CASSINGQGLEFF. CDR3 coding DNA: TGTGCCAGCAGCATAAACGGACAGGGTCTGGAGTTCTTC.

This clonotype was counted only a few times. The chain has TRBV27 and TRBJ2-7, with a tentative D call TRBD2 (6 bases). This CDR3 is built from 12 residues. The V gene lost 6 bases and the J gene lost 7 bases, with 13 bases spanning the gap. The germline V gene encodes CDR1 MNHEY and CDR2 SMNVEV (reference sequence). CDR3 DNA sequence: TGTGCCAGCAGCCCGGGGAGGCGGGAGCAGTACTTC. Protein: CASSPGRREQYF.

This chain connects TRBV2 to TRBJ1-2; D unclear. CDR1 is SNHLY and CDR2 is FYNNEI in the germline V gene. The CDR3 is 11 residues long. The V and J ends lost 4 bases and 7 bases respectively, with 7 bases between them. CDR3 in DNA: TGTGCCAGCAGTGGTTTAAGTGGCTACACCTTC. Amino acid sequence: CASSGLSGYTF.

The chain couples TRBV4-3 to TRBJ2-5; D possibly corresponds to TRBD2 (7 bases). The CDR3 extends over 14 amino acids. V was pared by 5 bases and J by 5 bases, with 15 bases between. The germline CDR1 and CDR2 sequences are LGHNA and YSLEER. The CDR3 nucleotides are TGCGCCAGCAGCGCGGGGGCCCCCCGGGAGACCCAGTACTTC. It encodes CASSAGAPRETQYF.

The chain joins TRBV28 to TRBJ2-7, with 9 bases that match TRBD2. V shed 6 bases, J shed 4 bases, and the junction held 10 bases outside the gene matches. This CDR3 comprises 15 residues. Looked up from germline, CDR1 is MDHEN and CDR2 is SYDVKM. CDR3 protein: CASSNWGLALYEQYF. The DNA of the CDR3 is TGTGCCAGCAGCAACTGGGGACTAGCATTGTACGAGCAGTACTTC.

V and J are TRBV28 and TRBJ2-5, with D maybe TRBD1 (6 bases). V was pared by 4 bases and J by 5 bases, with 14 bases between. CDR1 MDHEN and CDR2 SYDVKM come from the germline V gene. The length of the CDR3 is 14 residues. Written as DNA, the CDR3 is TGTGCCAGCAGTTCTCATGACAGGAGGGAGACCCAGTACTTC. This encodes CASSSHDRRETQYF.

V and J are TRBV12-3 or TRBV12-4 and TRBJ2-5; 7 bases match TRBD2. V gave up 6 bases and J gave up 5 bases; unmatched junction bases: 6. CDR3 length equals 13 residues. The CDR3 DNA reads as TGTGCCAGCAGCCGGACTAGGAGCGAGACCCAGTACTTC. It translates to CASSRTRSETQYF.

This rearrangement joins TRBV7-2 to TRBJ1-5; 7 positions match TRBD1. The CDR3 covers 16 residues. The trim removed 4 bases at V and 0 bases at J, leaving 6 bases unmatched. Looked up from germline, CDR1 is SGHTA and CDR2 is FQGNSA. The DNA of the CDR3 is TGTGCCAGCAGCTCTCCTGGGACAGATAGCAATCAGCCCCAGCATTTT. Translating gives CASSSPGTDSNQPQHF. The whole variable domain, remainder taken from reference TRBV7-2 and TRBJ1-5, is GAGVSQSPSNKVTEKGKDVELRCDPISGHTALYWYRQSLGQGLEFLIYFQGNSAPDKSGLPSDRFSAERTGGSVSTLTIQRTQQEDSAVYLCASSSPGTDSNQPQHFGDGTRLSIL.

This clonotype has ten or more counts. V and J are TRBV28 and TRBJ2-6, with D possibly matching TRBD1 (5 bases). CDR3 length: 17 amino acids. Germline assignment: CDR1 MDHEN and CDR2 SYDVKM. The germline V and J ends were trimmed by 2 bases and 0 bases, with 11 bases remaining between them. CDR3 coding DNA: TGTGCCAGCAGTTTAGGTGTCAGGGCCTCTGGGGCCAACGTCCTGACTTTC. It translates to CASSLGVRASGANVLTF.

A note on this clonotype: The junction does not match germline at one end; this may be a read error. This chain joins TRBV12-3 or TRBV12-4 and TRBJ1-2, with unresolved D. CDR3 length equals 13 residues. CDR3 in DNA: TGTGCCAGCAGTTTATTCACCAACTATGACTACACCTTC. It specifies CASSLFTNYDYTF.

Turning to this clonotype: At one boundary the junction diverges from the germline segment, which might be a read error. CDR3 nucleotides: TGTGCCGGCAGCTTAGTGGCGGGGGGAATGAATGAGCAGTTCTTC. This codes for CAGSLVAGGMNEQFF. The rearrangement links TRBV7-2 to TRBJ2-1; 8 positions agree with TRBD2. The CDR3 sequence is 15 residues long. Germline CDR1 and CDR2: SGHTA and FQGNSA. Based on the CDR3 plus reference TRBV7-2 and TRBJ2-1, the full variable domain is GAGVSQSPSNKVTEKGKDVELRCDPISGHTALYWYRQSLGQGLEFLIYFQGNSAPDKSGLPSDRFSAERTGGSVSTLTIQRTQQEDSAVYLCAGSLVAGGMNEQFFGPGTRLTVL.